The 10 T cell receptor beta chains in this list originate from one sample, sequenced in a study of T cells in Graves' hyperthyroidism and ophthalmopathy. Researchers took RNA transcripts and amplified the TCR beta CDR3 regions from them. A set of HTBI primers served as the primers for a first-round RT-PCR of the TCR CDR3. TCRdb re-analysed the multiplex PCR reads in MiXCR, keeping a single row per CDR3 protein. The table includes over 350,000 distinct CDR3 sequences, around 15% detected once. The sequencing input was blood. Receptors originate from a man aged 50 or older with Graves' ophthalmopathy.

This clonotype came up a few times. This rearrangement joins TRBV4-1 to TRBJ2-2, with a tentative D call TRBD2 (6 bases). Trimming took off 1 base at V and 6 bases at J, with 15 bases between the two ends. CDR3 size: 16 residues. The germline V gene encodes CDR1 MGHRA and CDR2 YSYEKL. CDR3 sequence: CASSQGLADRSGELFF. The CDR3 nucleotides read TGCGCCAGCAGCCAAGGCTTAGCGGATCGATCCGGGGAGCTGTTTTTT.

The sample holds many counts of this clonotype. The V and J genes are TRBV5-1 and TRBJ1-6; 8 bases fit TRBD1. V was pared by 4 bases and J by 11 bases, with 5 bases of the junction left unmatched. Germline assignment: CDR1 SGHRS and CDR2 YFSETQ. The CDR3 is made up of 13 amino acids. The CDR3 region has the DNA TGCGCCAGCAGCCAGGACAGGGAGGCACCCCTCCACTTT. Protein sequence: CASSQDREAPLHF.

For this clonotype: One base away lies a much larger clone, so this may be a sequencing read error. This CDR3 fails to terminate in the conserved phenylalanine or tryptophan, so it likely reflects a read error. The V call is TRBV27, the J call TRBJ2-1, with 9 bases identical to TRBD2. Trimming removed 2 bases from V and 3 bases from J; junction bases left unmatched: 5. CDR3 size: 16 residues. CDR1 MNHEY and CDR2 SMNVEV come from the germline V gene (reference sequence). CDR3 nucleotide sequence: TGTGCCAGCAGTTTAACCTCTAGCGGGAACTACAATGAGCAGTTCCTC. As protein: CASSLTSSGNYNEQFL.

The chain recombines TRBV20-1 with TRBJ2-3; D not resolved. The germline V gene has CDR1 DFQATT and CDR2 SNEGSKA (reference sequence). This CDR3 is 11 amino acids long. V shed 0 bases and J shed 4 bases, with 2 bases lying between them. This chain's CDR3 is CSARDADTQYF. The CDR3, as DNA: TGCAGTGCTAGAGATGCAGATACGCAGTATTTT.

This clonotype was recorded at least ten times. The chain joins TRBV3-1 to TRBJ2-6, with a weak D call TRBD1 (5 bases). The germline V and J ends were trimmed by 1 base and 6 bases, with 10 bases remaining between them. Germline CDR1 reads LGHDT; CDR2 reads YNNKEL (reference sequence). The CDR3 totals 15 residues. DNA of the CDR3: TGTGCCAGCAGCCAAGGGGGCAGGGAGGCCAACGTCCTGACTTTC. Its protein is CASSQGGREANVLTF. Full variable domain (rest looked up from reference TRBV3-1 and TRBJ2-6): DTAVSQTPKYLVTQMGNDKSIKCEQNLGHDTMYWYKQDSKKFLKIMFSYNNKELIINETVPNRFSPKSPDKAHLNLHINSLELGDSAVYFCASSQGGREANVLTFGAGSRLTVL.

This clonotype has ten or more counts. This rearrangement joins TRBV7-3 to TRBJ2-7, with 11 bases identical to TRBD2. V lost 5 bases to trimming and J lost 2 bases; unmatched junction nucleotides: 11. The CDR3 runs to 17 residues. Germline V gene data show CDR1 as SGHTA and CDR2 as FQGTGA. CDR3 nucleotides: TGTGCCAGCAGCCCCACAGCACTAGCGGGAGCCACCTACGAGCAGTACTTC. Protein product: CASSPTALAGATYEQYF.

The CDR3 DNA follows: TGTGCCACCAGTGATGGACAGTACTTGAGGGATGAGCAGTTCTTC. Translating gives CATSDGQYLRDEQFF. The rearrangement uses TRBV24-1 and TRBJ2-1, with a weak D call TRBD1 (6 bases). Trimming removed 3 bases from V and 8 bases from J, with 16 bases in between. Looked up from germline, CDR1 is KGHDR and CDR2 is SFDVKD. The CDR3 totals 15 residues.

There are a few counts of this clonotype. The CDR3 loop reads CASSMNRGQGETQYF. CDR3 nucleotides: TGTGCCAGCAGCATGAACAGGGGGCAAGGAGAGACCCAGTACTTC. The chain employs TRBV6-1 and TRBJ2-5; 9 bases fit TRBD1. The length of the CDR3 is 15 residues. CDR1 and CDR2 (germline): MNHNS, SASEGT. The trim removed 6 bases at V and 4 bases at J, leaving 9 bases unmatched.

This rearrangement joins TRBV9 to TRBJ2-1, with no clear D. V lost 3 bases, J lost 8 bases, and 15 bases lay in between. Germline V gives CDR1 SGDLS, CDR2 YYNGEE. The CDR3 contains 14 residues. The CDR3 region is CASSADGRDDEQFF. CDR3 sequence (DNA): TGTGCCAGCAGCGCGGACGGGCGCGACGATGAGCAGTTCTTC.

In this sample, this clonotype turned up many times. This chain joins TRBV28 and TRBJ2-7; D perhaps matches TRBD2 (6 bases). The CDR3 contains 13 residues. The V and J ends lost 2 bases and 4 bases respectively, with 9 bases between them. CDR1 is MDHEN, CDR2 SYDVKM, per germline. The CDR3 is CASSLPGAYEQYF. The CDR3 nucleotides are TGTGCCAGCAGTTTACCGGGAGCGTACGAGCAGTACTTC. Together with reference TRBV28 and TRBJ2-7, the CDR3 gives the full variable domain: DVKVTQSSRYLVKRTGEKVFLECVQDMDHENMFWYRQDPGLGLRLIYFSYDVKMKEKGDIPEGYSVSREKKERFSLILESASTNQTSMYLCASSLPGAYEQYFGPGTRLTVT.